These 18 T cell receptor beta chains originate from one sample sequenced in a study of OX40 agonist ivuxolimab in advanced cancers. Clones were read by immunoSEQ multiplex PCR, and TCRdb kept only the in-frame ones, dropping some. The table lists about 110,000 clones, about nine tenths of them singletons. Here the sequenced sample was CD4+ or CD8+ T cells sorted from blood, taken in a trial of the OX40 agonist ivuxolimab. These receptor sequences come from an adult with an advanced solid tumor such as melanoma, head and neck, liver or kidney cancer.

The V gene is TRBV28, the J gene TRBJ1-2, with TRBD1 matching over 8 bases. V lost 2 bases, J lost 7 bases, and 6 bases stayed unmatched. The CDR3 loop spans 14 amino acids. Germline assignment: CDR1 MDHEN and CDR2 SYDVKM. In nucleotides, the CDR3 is TGTGCCAGCAGTTTAGCGGCAGGGGGCTCTGGCTACACCTTC. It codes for CASSLAAGGSGYTF.

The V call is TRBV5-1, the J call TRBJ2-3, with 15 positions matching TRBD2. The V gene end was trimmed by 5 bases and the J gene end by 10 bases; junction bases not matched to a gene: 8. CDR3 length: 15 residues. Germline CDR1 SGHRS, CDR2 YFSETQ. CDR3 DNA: TGCGCCAGCAGACCGTGGACTAGCGGGGGGGCGGCGCAGTATTTT. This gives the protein CASRPWTSGGAAQYF.

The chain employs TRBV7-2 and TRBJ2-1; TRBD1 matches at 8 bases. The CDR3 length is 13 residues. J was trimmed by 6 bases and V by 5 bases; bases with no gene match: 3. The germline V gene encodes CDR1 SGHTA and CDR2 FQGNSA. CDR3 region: CASSMTGVNEQFF. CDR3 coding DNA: TGTGCCAGCAGCATGACAGGGGTCAATGAGCAGTTCTTC.

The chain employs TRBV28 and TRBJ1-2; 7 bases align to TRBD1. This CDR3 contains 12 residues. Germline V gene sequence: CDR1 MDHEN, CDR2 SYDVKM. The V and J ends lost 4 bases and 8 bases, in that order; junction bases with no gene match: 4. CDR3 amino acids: CASSWGQSGYTF. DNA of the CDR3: TGTGCCAGCAGTTGGGGACAGTCCGGCTACACCTTC.

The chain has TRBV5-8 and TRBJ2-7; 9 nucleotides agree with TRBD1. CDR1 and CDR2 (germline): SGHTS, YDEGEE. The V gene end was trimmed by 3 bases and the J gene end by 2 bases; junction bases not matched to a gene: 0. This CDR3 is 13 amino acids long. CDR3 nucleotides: TGTGCCAGCAGCTGGGACAGGGCCTACGAGCAGTACTTC. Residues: CASSWDRAYEQYF. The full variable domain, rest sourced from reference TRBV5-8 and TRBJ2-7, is EAGVTQSPTHLIKTRGQQATLRCSPISGHTSVYWYQQALGLGLQFLLWYDEGEERNRGNFPPRFSGRQFPNYSSELNVNALELEDSALYLCASSWDRAYEQYFGPGTRLTVT.

The CDR3 bases are TGTGCCAGCAGCGTAGGAAGCTATCTTAGAGTAGAGACCCAGTACTTC. Protein: CASSVGSYLRVETQYF. The gene calls are TRBV9 and TRBJ2-5; no firm D call. The CDR3 is made up of 16 amino acids. Per the germline V gene, CDR1 is SGDLS and CDR2 is YYNGEE. Trimming stripped 0 bases from V and 4 bases from J, with 16 bases between.

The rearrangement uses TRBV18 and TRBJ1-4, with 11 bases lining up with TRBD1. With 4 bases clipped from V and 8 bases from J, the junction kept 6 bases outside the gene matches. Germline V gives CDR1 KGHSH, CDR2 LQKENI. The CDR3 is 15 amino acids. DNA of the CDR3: TGTGCCAGCTCACGACAGGACAGGGGGCACGAAAAACTGTTTTTT. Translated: CASSRQDRGHEKLFF. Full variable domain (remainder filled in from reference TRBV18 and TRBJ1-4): NAGVMQNPRHLVRRRGQEARLRCSPMKGHSHVYWYRQLPEEGLKFMVYLQKENIIDESGMPKERFSAEFPKEGPSILRIQQVVRGDSAAYFCASSRQDRGHEKLFFGSGTQLSVL.

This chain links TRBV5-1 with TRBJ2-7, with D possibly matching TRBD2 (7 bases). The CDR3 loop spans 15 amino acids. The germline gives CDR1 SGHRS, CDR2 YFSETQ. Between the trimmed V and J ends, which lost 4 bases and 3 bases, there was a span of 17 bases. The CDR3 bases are TGCGCCAGCAGCCCCTGGGGGGGCCCCCTCTACGAGCAGTACTTC. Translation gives CASSPWGGPLYEQYF.

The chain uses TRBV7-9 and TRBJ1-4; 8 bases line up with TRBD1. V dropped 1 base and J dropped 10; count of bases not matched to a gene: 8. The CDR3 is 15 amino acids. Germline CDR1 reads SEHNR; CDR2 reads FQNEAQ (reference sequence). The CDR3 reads CASSLVPTGTGKLFF. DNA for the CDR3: TGTGCCAGCAGCTTAGTACCTACAGGGACAGGAAAACTGTTTTTT.

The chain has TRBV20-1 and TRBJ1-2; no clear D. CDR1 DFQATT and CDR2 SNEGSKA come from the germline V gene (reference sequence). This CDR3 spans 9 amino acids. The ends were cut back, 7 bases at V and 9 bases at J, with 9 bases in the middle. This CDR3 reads CSVARRYTF. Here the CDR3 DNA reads TGCAGTGTCGCCCGGCGCTACACCTTC.

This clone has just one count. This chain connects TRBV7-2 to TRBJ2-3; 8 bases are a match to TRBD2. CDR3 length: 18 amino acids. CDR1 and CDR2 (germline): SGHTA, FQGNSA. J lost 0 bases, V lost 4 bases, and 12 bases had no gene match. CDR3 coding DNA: TGTGCCAGCAGCTATAGGAGTCGGAGCGGGGGCAGCACAGATACGCAGTATTTT. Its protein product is CASSYRSRSGGSTDTQYF. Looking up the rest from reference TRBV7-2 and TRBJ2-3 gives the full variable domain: GAGVSQSPSNKVTEKGKDVELRCDPISGHTALYWYRQSLGQGLEFLIYFQGNSAPDKSGLPSDRFSAERTGGSVSTLTIQRTQQEDSAVYLCASSYRSRSGGSTDTQYFGPGTRLTVL.

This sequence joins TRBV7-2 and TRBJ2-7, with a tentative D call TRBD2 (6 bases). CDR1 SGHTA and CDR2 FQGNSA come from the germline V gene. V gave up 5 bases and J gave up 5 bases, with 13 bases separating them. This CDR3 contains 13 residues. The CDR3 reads CASSHLAIHEQYF. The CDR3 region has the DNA TGTGCCAGCAGCCACCTAGCGATCCACGAGCAGTACTTC.

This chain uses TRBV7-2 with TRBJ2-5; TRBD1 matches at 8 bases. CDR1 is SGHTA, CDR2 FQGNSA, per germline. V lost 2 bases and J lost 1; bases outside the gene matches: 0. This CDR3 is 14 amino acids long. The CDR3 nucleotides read TGTGCCAGCAGCTTACAGGGGGCCCAAGAGACCCAGTACTTC. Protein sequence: CASSLQGAQETQYF.

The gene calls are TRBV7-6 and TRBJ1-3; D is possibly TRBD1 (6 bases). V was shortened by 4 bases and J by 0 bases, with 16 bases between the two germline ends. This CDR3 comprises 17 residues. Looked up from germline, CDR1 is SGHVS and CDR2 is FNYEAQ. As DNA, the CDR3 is TGTGCCAGCAGCTCCTCAACCCGGGACACCTCTGGAAACACCATATATTTT. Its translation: CASSSSTRDTSGNTIYF.

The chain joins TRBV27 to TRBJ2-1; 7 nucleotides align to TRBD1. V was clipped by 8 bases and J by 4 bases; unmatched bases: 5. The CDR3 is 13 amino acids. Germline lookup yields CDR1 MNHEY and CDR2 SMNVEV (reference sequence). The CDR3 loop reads CASQRQGYNEQFF. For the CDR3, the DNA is TGTGCCAGCCAACGACAGGGTTACAATGAGCAGTTCTTC.

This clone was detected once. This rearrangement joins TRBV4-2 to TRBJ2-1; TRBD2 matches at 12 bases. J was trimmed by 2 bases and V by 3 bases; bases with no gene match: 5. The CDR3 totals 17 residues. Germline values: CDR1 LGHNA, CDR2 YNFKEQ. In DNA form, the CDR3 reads TGTGCCAGCAGCCAGGAAACTAGCGGGGGGCCCTACAATGAGCAGTTCTTC. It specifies CASSQETSGGPYNEQFF.

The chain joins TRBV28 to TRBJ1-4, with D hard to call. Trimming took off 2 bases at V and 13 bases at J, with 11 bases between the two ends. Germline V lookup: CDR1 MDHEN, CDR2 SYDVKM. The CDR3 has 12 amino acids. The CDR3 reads CASSLQHRSLFF. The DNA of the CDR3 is TGTGCCAGCAGTTTACAGCACAGATCACTGTTTTTT.

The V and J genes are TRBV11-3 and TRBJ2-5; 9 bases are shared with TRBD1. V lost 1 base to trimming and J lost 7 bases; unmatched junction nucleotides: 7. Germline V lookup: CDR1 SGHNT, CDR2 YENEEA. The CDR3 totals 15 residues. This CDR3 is CASSLVGGQGMTQYF. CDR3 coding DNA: TGTGCCAGCAGCTTAGTTGGAGGACAGGGGATGACCCAGTACTTC.